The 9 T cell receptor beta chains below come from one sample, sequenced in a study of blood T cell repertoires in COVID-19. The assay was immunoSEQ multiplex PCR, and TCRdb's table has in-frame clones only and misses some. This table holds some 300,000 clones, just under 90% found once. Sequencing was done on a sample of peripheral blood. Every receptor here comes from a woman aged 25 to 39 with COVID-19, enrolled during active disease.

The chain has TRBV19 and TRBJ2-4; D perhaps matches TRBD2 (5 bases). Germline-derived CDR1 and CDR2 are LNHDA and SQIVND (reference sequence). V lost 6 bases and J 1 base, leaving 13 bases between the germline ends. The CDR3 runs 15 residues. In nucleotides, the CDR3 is TGTGCCAGTAGCGGCTCGGGGAAGGCCAAAAACATTCAGTACTTC. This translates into CASSGSGKAKNIQYF.

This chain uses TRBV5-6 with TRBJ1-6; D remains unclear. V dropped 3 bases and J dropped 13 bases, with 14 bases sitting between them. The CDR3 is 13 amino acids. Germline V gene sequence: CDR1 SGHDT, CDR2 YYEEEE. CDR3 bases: TGTGCCAGCAGCTCCTATCCAACAGAGCCCCTCCACTTT. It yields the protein CASSSYPTEPLHF.

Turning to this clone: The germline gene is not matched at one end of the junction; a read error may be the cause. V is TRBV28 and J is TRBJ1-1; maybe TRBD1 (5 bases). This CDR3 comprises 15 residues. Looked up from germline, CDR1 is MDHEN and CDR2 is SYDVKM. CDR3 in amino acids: CASSLLGGSVTEALF. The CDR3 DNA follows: TGTGCCAGCAGCTTACTTGGGGGGTCGGTCACTGAAGCTCTCTTT.

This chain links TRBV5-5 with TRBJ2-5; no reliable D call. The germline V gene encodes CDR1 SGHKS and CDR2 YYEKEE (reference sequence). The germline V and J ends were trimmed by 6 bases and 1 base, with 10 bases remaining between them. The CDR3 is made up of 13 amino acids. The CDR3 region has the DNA TGTGCCAGCAACATGTACAGCCAAGAGACCCAGTACTTC. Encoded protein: CASNMYSQETQYF.

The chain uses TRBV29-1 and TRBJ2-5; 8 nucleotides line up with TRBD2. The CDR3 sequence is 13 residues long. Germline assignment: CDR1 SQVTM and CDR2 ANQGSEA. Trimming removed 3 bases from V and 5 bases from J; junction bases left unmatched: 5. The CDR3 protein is CSVEAGGVETQYF. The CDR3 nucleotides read TGCAGCGTTGAGGCGGGAGGAGTGGAGACCCAGTACTTC.

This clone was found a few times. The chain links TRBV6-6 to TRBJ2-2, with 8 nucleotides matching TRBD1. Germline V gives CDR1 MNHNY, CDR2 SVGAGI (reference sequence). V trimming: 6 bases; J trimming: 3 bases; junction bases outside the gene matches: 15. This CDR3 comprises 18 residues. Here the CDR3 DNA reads TGTGCCAGCAGCCGAAACACCGGGACAGGCACCTACACCGGGGAGCTGTTTTTT. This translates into CASSRNTGTGTYTGELFF.

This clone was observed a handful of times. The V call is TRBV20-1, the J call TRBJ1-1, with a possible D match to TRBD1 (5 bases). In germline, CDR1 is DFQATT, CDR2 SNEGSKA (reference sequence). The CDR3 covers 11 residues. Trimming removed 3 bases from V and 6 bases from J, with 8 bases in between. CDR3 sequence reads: CSASHRSEAFF. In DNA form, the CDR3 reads TGCAGTGCTAGTCACAGGTCTGAAGCTTTCTTT.

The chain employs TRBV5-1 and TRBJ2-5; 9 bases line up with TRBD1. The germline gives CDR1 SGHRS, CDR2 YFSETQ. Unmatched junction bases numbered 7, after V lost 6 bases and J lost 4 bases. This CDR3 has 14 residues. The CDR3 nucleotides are TGCGCCAGCAACCCCGGGACAGGGACAGAGACCCAGTACTTC. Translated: CASNPGTGTETQYF. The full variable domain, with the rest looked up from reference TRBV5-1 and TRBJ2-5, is KAGVTQTPRYLIKTRGQQVTLSCSPISGHRSVSWYQQTPGQGLQFLFEYFSETQRNKGNFPGRFSGRQFSNSRSEMNVSTLELGDSALYLCASNPGTGTETQYFGPGTRLLVL.

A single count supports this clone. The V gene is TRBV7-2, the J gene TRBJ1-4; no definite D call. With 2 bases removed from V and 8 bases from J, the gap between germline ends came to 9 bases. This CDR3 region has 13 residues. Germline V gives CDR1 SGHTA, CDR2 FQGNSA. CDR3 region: CASSLFGEEKLFF. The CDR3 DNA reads TGTGCCAGCAGCTTATTTGGGGAGGAAAAACTGTTTTTT.